This T cell receptor (beta chain) emerged from a study of blood T cell repertoires in COVID-19. Original analysis: By means of reference gene primer amplification, nucleated cell counts were estimated. The repertoire was sequenced with immunoSEQ multiplex PCR; TCRdb's copy has only in-frame clones and lacks some. D and trimming were read from the DNA, whereas the V and J calls and clone size are those reported in that table. There are some 70,000 clones in the sample; approximately 80% occur only once, and approximately 40% lies in the top ten. This clonotype was sampled from a man aged 80 or over with acute or convalescent COVID-19. Sequenced sample: peripheral blood.

CDR3 sequence reads: CASSLMEGQEKLFF. The DNA of the CDR3 is TGTGCCAGCAGCTTAATGGAGGGGCAAGAAAAACTGTTTTTT. V and J are TRBV7-9 and TRBJ1-4; tentative D call: TRBD1 (5 bases). The CDR3 runs to 14 residues. Trimming removed 2 bases from V and 8 bases from J, with 12 bases in between. From germline, CDR1 is SEHNR and CDR2 FQNEAQ (reference sequence).